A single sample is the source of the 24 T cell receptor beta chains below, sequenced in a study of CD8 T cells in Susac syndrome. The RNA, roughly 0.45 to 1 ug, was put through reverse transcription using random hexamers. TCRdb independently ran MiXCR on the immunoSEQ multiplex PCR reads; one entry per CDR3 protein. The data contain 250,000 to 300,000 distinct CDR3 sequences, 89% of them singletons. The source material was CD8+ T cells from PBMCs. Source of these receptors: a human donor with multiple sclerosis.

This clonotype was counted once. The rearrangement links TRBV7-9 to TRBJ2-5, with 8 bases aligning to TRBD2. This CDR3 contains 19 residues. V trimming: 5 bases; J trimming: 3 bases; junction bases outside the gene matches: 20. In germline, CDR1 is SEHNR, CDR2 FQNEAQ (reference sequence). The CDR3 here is CASSLDASSGFLQEETQYF. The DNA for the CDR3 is TGTGCCAGCAGCCTCGATGCATCTAGCGGGTTTCTCCAGGAAGAGACCCAGTACTTC.

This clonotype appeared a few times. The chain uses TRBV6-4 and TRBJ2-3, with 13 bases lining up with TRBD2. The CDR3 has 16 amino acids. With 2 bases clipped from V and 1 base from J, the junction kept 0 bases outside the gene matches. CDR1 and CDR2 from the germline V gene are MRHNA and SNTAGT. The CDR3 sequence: CASSDGTSGGTDTQYF. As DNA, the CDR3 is TGTGCCAGCAGTGACGGGACTAGCGGGGGCACAGATACGCAGTATTTT.

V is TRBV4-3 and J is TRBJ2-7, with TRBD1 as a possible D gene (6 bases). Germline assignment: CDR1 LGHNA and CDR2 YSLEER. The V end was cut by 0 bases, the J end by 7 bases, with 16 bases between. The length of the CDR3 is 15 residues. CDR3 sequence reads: CASSQDRTDGVEQYF. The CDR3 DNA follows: TGCGCCAGCAGCCAAGATCGGACAGATGGTGTGGAGCAGTACTTC.

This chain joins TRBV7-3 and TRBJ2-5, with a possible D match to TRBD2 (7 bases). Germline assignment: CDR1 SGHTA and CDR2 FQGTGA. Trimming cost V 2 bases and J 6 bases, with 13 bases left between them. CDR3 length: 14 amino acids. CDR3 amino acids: CASSLSGGGQTQYF. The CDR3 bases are TGTGCCAGCAGCTTATCGGGGGGCGGTCAGACCCAGTACTTC.

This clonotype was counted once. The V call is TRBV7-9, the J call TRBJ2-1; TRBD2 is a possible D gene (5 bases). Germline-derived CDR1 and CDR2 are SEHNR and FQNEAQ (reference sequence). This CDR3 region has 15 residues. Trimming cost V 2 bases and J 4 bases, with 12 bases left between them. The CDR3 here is CASSLPRQRYNEQFF. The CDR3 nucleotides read TGTGCCAGCAGCTTACCGCGCCAGCGGTACAATGAGCAGTTCTTC.

CDR3 sequence (DNA): TGTGCCAGCAGGGGACTCACGAACACCGGGGAGCTGTTTTTT. It yields the protein CASRGLTNTGELFF. This chain joins TRBV28 and TRBJ2-2, with D possibly matching TRBD2 (6 bases). Germline CDR1 is MDHEN and CDR2 is SYDVKM. There are 14 residues in the CDR3. The V and J ends lost 6 bases and 0 bases respectively, with 8 bases between them.

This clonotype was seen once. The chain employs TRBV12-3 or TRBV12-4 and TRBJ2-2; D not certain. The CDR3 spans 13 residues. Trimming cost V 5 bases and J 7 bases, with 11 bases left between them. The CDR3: CASSPYQDGELFF. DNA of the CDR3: TGTGCCAGCAGTCCCTACCAGGACGGGGAGCTGTTTTTT.

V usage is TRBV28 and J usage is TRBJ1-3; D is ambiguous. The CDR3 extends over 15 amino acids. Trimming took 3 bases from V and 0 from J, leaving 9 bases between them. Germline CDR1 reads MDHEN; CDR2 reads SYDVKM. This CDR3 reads CASSLDGSSGNTIYF. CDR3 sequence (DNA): TGTGCCAGCAGTTTGGACGGGAGCTCTGGAAACACCATATATTTT.

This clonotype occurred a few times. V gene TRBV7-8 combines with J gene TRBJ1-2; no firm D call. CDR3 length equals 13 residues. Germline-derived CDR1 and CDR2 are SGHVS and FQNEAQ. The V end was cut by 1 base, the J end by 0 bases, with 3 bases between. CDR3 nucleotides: TGTGCCAGCAGCTTAGGGCCTAACTATGGCTACACCTTC. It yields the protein CASSLGPNYGYTF.

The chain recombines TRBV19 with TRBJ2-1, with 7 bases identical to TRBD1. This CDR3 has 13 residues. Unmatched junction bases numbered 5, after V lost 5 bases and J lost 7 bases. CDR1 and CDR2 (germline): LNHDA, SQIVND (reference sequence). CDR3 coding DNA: TGTGCCAGTAGTTTGGGACAGATAAATGAGCAGTTCTTC. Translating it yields CASSLGQINEQFF. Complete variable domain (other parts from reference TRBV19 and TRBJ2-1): DGGITQSPKYLFRKEGQNVTLSCEQNLNHDAMYWYRQDPGQGLRLIYYSQIVNDFQKGDIAEGYSVSREKKESFPLTVTSAQKNPTAFYLCASSLGQINEQFFGPGTRLTVL.

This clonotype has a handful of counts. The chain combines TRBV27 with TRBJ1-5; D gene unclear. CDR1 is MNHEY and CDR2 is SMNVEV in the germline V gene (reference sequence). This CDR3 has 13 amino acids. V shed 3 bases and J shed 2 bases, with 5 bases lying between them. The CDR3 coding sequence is TGTGCCAGCAGTTTGAGCCGCAATCAGCCCCAGCATTTT. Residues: CASSLSRNQPQHF.

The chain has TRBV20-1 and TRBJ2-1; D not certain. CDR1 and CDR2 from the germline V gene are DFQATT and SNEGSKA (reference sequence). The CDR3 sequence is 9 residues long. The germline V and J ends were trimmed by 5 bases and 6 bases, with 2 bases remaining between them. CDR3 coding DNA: TGCAGTGCTCCCAATGAGCAGTTCTTC. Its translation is CSAPNEQFF.

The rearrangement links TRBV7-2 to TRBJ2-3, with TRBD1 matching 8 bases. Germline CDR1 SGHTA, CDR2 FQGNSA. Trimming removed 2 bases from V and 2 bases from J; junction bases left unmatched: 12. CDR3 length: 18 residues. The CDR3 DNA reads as TGTGCCAGCAGCTTACCCAGGACCCGGGACAGGTACACAGATACGCAGTATTTT. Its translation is CASSLPRTRDRYTDTQYF.

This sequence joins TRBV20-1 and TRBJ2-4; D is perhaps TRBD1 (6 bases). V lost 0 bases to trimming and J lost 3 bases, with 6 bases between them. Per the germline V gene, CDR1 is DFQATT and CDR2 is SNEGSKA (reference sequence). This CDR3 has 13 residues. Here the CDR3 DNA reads TGCAGTGCTAGAGAGGACAGCAAAAACATTCAGTACTTC. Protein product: CSAREDSKNIQYF.

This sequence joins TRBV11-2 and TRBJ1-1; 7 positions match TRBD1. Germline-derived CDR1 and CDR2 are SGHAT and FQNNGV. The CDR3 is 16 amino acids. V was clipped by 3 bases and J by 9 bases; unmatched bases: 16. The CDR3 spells CASSLLLLEGAGKAFF. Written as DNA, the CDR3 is TGTGCCAGCAGCTTGCTCCTCTTAGAGGGGGCCGGGAAAGCTTTCTTT.

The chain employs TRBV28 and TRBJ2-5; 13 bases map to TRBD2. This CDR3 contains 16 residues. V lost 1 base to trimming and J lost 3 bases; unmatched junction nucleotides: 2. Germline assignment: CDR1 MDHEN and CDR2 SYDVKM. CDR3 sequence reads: CASSLFGTSGKETQYF. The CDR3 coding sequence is TGTGCCAGCAGTTTATTTGGGACTAGCGGGAAAGAGACCCAGTACTTC.

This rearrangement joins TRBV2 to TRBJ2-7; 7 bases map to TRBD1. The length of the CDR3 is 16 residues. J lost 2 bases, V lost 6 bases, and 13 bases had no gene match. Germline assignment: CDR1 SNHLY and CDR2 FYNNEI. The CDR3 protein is CASSGPEGANPYEQYF. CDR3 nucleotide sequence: TGTGCCAGCAGCGGCCCCGAGGGGGCGAACCCCTACGAGCAGTACTTC.

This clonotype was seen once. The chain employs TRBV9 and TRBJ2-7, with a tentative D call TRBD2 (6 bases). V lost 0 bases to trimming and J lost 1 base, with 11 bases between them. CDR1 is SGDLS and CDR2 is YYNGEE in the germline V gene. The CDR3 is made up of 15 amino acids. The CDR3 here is CASSVGVAASYEQYF. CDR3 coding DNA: TGTGCCAGCAGCGTAGGGGTAGCGGCGTCCTACGAGCAGTACTTC.

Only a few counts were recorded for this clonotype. In nucleotides, the CDR3 is TGTGCCAGCAGTTTTATACTCACAGGGATCTCCTCCTACGAGCAGTACTTC. Amino acid sequence: CASSFILTGISSYEQYF. The chain couples TRBV7-2 to TRBJ2-7; a weak D match, TRBD1 (6 bases). Between the trimmed V and J ends, which lost 6 bases and 0 bases, there was a span of 21 bases. Germline values: CDR1 SGHTA, CDR2 FQGNSA. This CDR3 has 17 amino acids.

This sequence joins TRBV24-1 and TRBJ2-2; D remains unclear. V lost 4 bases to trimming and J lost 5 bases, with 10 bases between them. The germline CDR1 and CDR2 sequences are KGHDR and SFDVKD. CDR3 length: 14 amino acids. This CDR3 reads CATSESRETGELFF. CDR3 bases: TGTGCCACCAGTGAGTCACGAGAGACCGGGGAGCTGTTTTTT.

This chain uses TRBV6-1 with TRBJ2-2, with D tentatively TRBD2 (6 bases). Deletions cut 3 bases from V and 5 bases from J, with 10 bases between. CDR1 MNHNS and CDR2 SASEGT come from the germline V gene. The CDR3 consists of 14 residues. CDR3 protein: CASSDTGETGELFF. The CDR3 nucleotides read TGTGCCAGCAGTGATACGGGAGAGACCGGGGAGCTGTTTTTT.

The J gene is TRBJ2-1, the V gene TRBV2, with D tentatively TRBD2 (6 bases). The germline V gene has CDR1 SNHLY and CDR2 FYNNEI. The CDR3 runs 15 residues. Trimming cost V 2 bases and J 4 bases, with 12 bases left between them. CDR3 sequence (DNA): TGTGCCAGCAGTGAACGGCGGGGCCTTTACAATGAGCAGTTCTTC. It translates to CASSERRGLYNEQFF.

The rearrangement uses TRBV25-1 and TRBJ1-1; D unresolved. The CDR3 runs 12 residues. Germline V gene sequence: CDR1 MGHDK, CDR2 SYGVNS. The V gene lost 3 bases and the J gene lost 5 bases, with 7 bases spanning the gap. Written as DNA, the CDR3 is TGTGCCAGCAGTGATCCCGGGACTGAAGCTTTCTTT. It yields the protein CASSDPGTEAFF.

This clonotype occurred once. This CDR3 reads CASNSKDRSYEQYF. The CDR3 DNA reads TGTGCCAGCAATTCAAAGGACAGATCCTACGAGCAGTACTTC. The chain carries TRBV27 and TRBJ2-7; TRBD1 might be the D (6 bases). Trimming cost V 7 bases and J 1 base, with 14 bases left between them. CDR1 and CDR2 (germline): MNHEY, SMNVEV (reference sequence). This CDR3 is 14 amino acids long.